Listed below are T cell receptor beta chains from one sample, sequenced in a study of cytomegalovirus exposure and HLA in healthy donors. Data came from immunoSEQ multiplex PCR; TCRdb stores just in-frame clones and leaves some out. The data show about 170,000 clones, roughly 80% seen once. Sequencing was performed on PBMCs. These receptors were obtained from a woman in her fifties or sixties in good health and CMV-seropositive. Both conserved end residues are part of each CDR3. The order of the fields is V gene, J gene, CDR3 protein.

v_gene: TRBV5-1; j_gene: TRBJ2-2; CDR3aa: CASSLAGQGGVSGELFF
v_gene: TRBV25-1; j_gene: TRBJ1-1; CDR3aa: CASEISTENTEAFF
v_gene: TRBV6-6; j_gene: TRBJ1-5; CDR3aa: CASTPRDHQPQHF
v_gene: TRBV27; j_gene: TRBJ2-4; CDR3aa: CASSLGTSLAKNIQYF
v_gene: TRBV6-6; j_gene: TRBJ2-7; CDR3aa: CASSALQGVNEQYF
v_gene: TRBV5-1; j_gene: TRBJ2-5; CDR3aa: CASSTGTGGQETQYF
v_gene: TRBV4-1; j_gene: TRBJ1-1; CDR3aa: CASSQGPRTGKTEAFF
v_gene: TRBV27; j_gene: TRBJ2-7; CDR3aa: CASSLLGSGSYEQYF
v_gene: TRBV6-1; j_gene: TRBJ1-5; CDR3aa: CASSTERRANQPQHF
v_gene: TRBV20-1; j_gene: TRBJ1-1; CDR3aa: CSVSVNTEAFF
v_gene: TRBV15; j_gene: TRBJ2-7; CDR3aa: CATSREGGEQYF
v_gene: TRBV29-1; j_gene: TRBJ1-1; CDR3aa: CSVVRGLGTEAFF
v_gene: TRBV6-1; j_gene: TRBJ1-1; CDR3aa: CASSPRGNTEAFF
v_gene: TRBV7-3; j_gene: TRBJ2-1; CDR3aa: CASRNPGGRYNEQFF
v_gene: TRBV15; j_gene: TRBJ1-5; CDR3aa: CATSRDIPQPQHF
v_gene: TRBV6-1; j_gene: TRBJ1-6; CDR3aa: CASSEAGQRNNSPLHF
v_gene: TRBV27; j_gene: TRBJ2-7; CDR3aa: CASSLSQGREQYF
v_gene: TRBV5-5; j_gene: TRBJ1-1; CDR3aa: CASSPTGGMNTEAFF
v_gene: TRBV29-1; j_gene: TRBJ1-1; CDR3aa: CSVLRGEAFF
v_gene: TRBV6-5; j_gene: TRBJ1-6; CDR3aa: CASSYSEGAGSPLHF
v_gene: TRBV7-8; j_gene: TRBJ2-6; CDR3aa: CASSLIFSSGANVLTF
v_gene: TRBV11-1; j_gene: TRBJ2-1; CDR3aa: CASSPKRGLQHEQFF
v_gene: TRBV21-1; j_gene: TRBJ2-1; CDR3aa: CASSKSERGGHEQFF
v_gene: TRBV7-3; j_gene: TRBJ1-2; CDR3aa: CASSAGTGDGYTF
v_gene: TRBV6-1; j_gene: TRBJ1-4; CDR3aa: CASSPRTATNEKLFF
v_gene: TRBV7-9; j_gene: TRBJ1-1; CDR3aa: CSSSYTTEAFF
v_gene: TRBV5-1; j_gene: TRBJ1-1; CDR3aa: CASSPTGVNTEAFF
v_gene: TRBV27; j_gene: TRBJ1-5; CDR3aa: CASSPDRGSNQPQHF
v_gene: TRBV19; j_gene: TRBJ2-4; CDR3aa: CASSIGGQSKNIQYF
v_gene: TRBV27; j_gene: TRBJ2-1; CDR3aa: CASSPVNGGEQFF
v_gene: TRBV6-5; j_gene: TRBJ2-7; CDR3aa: CASSSPGTRGEQYF
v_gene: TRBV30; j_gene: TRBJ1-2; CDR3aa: CAWSLGQESYTF
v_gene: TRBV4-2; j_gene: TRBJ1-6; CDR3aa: CASSTRRGTNSPLHF
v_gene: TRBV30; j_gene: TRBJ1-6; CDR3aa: CAWRAGGNSPLHF
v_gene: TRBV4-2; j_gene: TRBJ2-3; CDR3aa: CASSQDTGTDTQYF
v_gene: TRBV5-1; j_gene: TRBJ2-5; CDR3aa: CASSSGTSGETQYF
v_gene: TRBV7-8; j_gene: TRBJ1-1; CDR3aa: CASSPHSRGATEAFF
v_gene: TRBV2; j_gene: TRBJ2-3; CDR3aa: CASSDDASGGATDTQYF
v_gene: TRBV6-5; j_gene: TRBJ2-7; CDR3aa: CASRAGTAYEQYF
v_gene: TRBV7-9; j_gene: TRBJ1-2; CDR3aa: CASSPIWTGGQGYGYTF